This T cell receptor beta chain is from a study of shared clonotypes between healthy human individuals. Comments on this clone: Its antigen is unidentified.

V was pared by 2 bases and J by 1 base, with 11 bases between. The CDR3 has 15 amino acids. Germline V gene sequence: CDR1 SGHRS, CDR2 YFSETQ. Notes on the study in general: Clonotype sharing across several donors was observed for 5% to 6.5% of naive CD4 clonotypes.

TCRdb's copy holds only in-frame clones and misses some; the assay was immunoSEQ multiplex PCR. This table holds 2 million to 2.5 million clones, almost 96% found once. This chain uses TRBV5-1 with TRBJ2-3; D is unclear. Sequenced input: naive CD4+ T cells sorted from blood. The subset is: CD45RA+ positively selected. The sequence was obtained from a young man in good health. The CDR3 here is CASSFFIFGTDTQYF. CDR3 nucleotides: TGCGCCAGCAGCTTTTTTATTTTCGGCACAGATACGCAGTATTTT.